This T cell receptor beta chain came from a study of shared clonotypes between healthy human individuals. Study-level points and caveats: Generally, naive subsets (rather than memory subsets) showed larger estimated richness.

The method was immunoSEQ multiplex PCR; TCRdb's version includes in-frame clones alone and lacks a portion of them. Found here are about 1,900,000 clones, approximately 94% of them singletons; the top ten hold approximately 1%. The CDR3 length is 16 residues. From germline, CDR1 is ENHRY and CDR2 SYGVKD. V lost 2 bases and J lost 0, with 11 bases in between. For this clone: Its antigen is not identified.

CD8 cells regarded as naive lacked CD45RO, were positively chosen for CCR7, and omitted terminally differentiated effector memory CD45RA+ cells. Sequences were obtained from naive CD8+ T cells sorted from blood. The chain is built from TRBV10-3 and TRBJ2-1, with D maybe TRBD2 (5 bases). The sequence was collected from a man younger than 35 in good health. The CDR3 DNA sequence: TGTGCCATCAGTGAGATCGGGGAAAGCTCCTACAATGAGCAGTTCTTC. Translated, it gives CAISEIGESSYNEQFF.